Listed below are T cell receptor beta chains from one sample, sequenced in a study of cytomegalovirus exposure and HLA in healthy donors. Some clones are missing from TCRdb's copy, which holds only in-frame ones; the method was immunoSEQ multiplex PCR. The sample records 150,000 to 200,000 clones, 75% to 85% being singletons. Sequencing used PBMCs. The source is a woman between 45 and 60 years old in good health and CMV-seronegative. Both conserved end residues are part of each CDR3. D genes are given only for firm matches. Clone size is given for some rows only: seen once, a few or many times, or a class if the clone is expanded.

d_call	cdr3_length	v_call	j_call	clone_size	cdr3_nt	cdr3_aa
TRBD1	16	TRBV28	TRBJ1-2	-	TGTGCCAGCAGTAGTTCCGGGACAGGGGGTCGTGATGGCTACACCTTC	CASSSSGTGGRDGYTF
TRBD1	19	TRBV5-6	TRBJ1-2	-	TGTGCCAGCAGCTTGGGGCCGCCACATAAAAGGGGGCCTAACTATGGCTACACCTTC	CASSLGPPHKRGPNYGYTF
TRBD2	16	TRBV7-3	TRBJ2-2	-	TGTGCCAGCAGCTTGGGGGCGGGGGGTCGCTCCGGGGAGCTGTTTTTT	CASSLGAGGRSGELFF
-	14	TRBV10-1	TRBJ2-7	few	TGCGCCAGCAGTTCCCCGGTGGCAGGCTACGAGCAGTACTTC	CASSSPVAGYEQYF
TRBD1	15	TRBV6-1	TRBJ2-6	-	TGTGCCGAGGGGACAGGGATCTCTGGGGCCAACGTCCTGACTTTC	CAEGTGISGANVLTF
-	15	TRBV7-9	TRBJ1-1	many	TGTGCCAGCAGCTCAAGGGAGGTATTTGGCACTGAAGCTTTCTTT	CASSSREVFGTEAFF
-	14	TRBV5-4	TRBJ2-3	few	TGTGCCAGCAGCGTCGAGGGATTCACAGATACGCAGTATTTT	CASSVEGFTDTQYF
-	11	TRBV20-1	TRBJ1-1	-	TGCAGTGCTAGAACCGGGTCTGAAGCTTTCTTT	CSARTGSEAFF
-	12	TRBV7-2	TRBJ2-1	-	TGTGCCAGCAGCTTAGCGTTAGTAAGGCAGTTCTTC	CASSLALVRQFF
TRBD1	15	TRBV7-8	TRBJ2-7	-	TGTGCCAGCAGCCTAAGTGAACAGGGGAACTACGAGCAGTACTTC	CASSLSEQGNYEQYF
TRBD1	14	TRBV11-2	TRBJ2-7	-	TGTGCCAGCAGCTTAGGACAGGGCATCTCCGAGCAGTACTTC	CASSLGQGISEQYF
-	14	TRBV5-1	TRBJ2-5	-	TGCGCCAGCAGCTGGGCGACAGCTCAAGAGACCCAGTACTTC	CASSWATAQETQYF
-	17	TRBV7-9	TRBJ1-5	-	TGTGCCAGCAGCTTAGTAGCTAACCGGGACACGGATCAGCCCCAGCATTTT	CASSLVANRDTDQPQHF
-	15	TRBV5-4	TRBJ1-2	-	TGTGCCAGCAGCCCGTGGACCGGGAGTCGGTATGGCTACACCTTC	CASSPWTGSRYGYTF
TRBD1	13	TRBV27	TRBJ2-7	-	TGTGCCAGCAGTGGAGGGACAGGGGATGAGCAGTACTTC	CASSGGTGDEQYF
TRBD2	16	TRBV2	TRBJ2-2	-	TGTGCCAGCAAGCTGTCTAGCGGGATGGGTTCCGGGGAGCTGTTTTTT	CASKLSSGMGSGELFF
TRBD1	13	TRBV11-3	TRBJ2-1	-	TGTGCCAGCAGCCAGGGGGCCTACAATGAGCAGTTCTTC	CASSQGAYNEQFF
TRBD2	15	TRBV7-9	TRBJ2-3	-	TGTGCCAGCAGCTTCAGCGGGGCTAACACAGATACGCAGTATTTT	CASSFSGANTDTQYF
-	15	TRBV6-1	TRBJ2-2	-	TGTGCCAGCAGTGAAGAGGAGGGGTTAGGCGGGGAGCTGTTTTTT	CASSEEEGLGGELFF
-	15	TRBV5-6	TRBJ1-1	-	TGTGCCAGCAGCTTCGTCGCGGGTGTCGTGACTGAAGCTTTCTTT	CASSFVAGVVTEAFF
TRBD2	12	TRBV11-2	TRBJ2-5	-	TGTGCCAGCACGGGGGGGGTGGAGACCCAGTACTTC	CASTGGVETQYF
TRBD1	14	TRBV7-6	TRBJ2-5	-	TGTGCCAGCAGCTCCCGGACAGGGTGGGAGACCCAGTACTTC	CASSSRTGWETQYF
TRBD2	16	TRBV5-4	TRBJ2-7	-	TGTGCCAGCAGCTTCGCCTTTGGCGGGAGCTCCTACGAGCAGTACTTC	CASSFAFGGSSYEQYF
-	14	TRBV9	TRBJ2-3	-	TGTGCCAGCAGCGTAGCCGGTAGCACAGATACGCAGTATTTT	CASSVAGSTDTQYF
-	15	TRBV5-4	TRBJ2-2	few	TGTGCCAGCAGCAAGACTAGTGTGAACACCGGGGAGCTGTTTTTT	CASSKTSVNTGELFF
-	12	TRBV29-1	TRBJ1-2	-	TGCAGCGTAGGAGGGCAGGCAGATGGCTACACCTTC	CSVGGQADGYTF
TRBD1	16	TRBV7-2	TRBJ2-3	-	TGTGCCAGCAGCTTATCGGGACAGGGGTATACAGATACGCAGTATTTT	CASSLSGQGYTDTQYF
TRBD1	15	TRBV6-5	TRBJ1-3	-	TGTGCCAGCAGTTACTCGAGACAGGGGGGAAACACCATATATTTT	CASSYSRQGGNTIYF
TRBD1	12	TRBV6-4	TRBJ1-2	-	TGTGCCACCCGGGCAGGGGGTGCGGGCTACACCTTC	CATRAGGAGYTF
-	15	TRBV5-1	TRBJ2-3	-	TGCGCCAGCAGCCACAGCGGTACCTACAAAGATACGCAGTATTTT	CASSHSGTYKDTQYF
TRBD1	16	TRBV6-5	TRBJ1-2	once	TGTGCCAGCAGTTACACCGGGACAGGCCGCCCCTATGGCTACACCTTC	CASSYTGTGRPYGYTF
TRBD1	16	TRBV6-4	TRBJ2-3	-	TGTGCCAGCAGCGCCTCTACGACAGGGGTCACAGATACGCAGTATTTT	CASSASTTGVTDTQYF
-	11	TRBV7-3	TRBJ2-2	-	TGTGCCAGCAGCTACGGGGGGGAGCTGTTTTTT	CASSYGGELFF
TRBD2	15	TRBV5-4	TRBJ2-1	-	TGTGCCAGCAGCTTGGCAGCGGGAGGGCCGGGTGAGCAGTTCTTC	CASSLAAGGPGEQFF
TRBD2	16	TRBV5-6	TRBJ2-3	-	TGTGCCAGCAGCTCTAGCGGGAAGGGGACCACAGATACGCAGTATTTT	CASSSSGKGTTDTQYF
-	13	TRBV5-4	TRBJ1-2	-	TGTGCCAGCAGCCCGACAGGATTTTATGGCTACACCTTC	CASSPTGFYGYTF
-	13	TRBV2	TRBJ1-1	few	TGTGCCAGCAGTCTGACGGGGGACACTGAAGCTTTCTTT	CASSLTGDTEAFF
TRBD1	13	TRBV5-4	TRBJ1-1	-	TGTGCCAGCAGCAGGACAGGGGGCACTGAAGCTTTCTTT	CASSRTGGTEAFF
TRBD2	12	TRBV19	TRBJ2-1	-	TGTGCCAGTAGGGGACTAGCAGATGAGCAGTTCTTC	CASRGLADEQFF
TRBD1	14	TRBV18	TRBJ2-7	once	TGTGCCAGCTCACTCGACAGGGGAGCCCACGAGCAGTACTTC	CASSLDRGAHEQYF
TRBD2	15	TRBV28	TRBJ2-7	-	TGTGCCAGCAGTTTCGGGGGGGTGAGCTCCTACGAGCAGTACTTC	CASSFGGVSSYEQYF
TRBD2	15	TRBV25-1	TRBJ2-1	-	TGTGCCAGCAGTGGGACTAGGGTGCTCTACAATGAGCAGTTCTTC	CASSGTRVLYNEQFF
TRBD1	13	TRBV9	TRBJ1-1	-	TGTGCCAGCAGCTCCGGACAGGGGAATGAAGCTTTCTTT	CASSSGQGNEAFF
-	14	TRBV13	TRBJ1-5	-	TGTGCCAGCAGCATCCGGGGGAAGAATCAGCCCCAGCATTTT	CASSIRGKNQPQHF
TRBD1	15	TRBV5-4	TRBJ1-6	-	TGTGCCAGCAGCCGAGGGGGGGACAGGGTACATCCCCTCCACTTT	CASSRGGDRVHPLHF
TRBD1	15	TRBV7-2	TRBJ2-1	-	TGTGCCAGCAGCTTGTTCGGGACAGGGGGCCATGAGCAGTTCTTC	CASSLFGTGGHEQFF
-	14	TRBV5-1	TRBJ2-1	-	TGCGCCAGCAGCAACGGGGAAACCTACAATGAGCAGTTCTTC	CASSNGETYNEQFF
-	15	TRBV11-2	TRBJ2-1	-	TGTGCCAGCAGCTTAGAGCCAGGGGCGCAGAATGAGCAGTTCTTC	CASSLEPGAQNEQFF
TRBD1	19	TRBV4-2	TRBJ1-2	-	TGTGCCAGCAGCCAAGAGGGGATTTCCGTGGACAGGGACAACTATGGCTACACCTTC	CASSQEGISVDRDNYGYTF
-	17	TRBV2	TRBJ1-4	-	TGTGCCAGCAGTGAAGCGCTTCAAGTAAGGGAGGGAGAAAAACTGTTTTTT	CASSEALQVREGEKLFF
TRBD2	15	TRBV19	TRBJ2-1	-	TGTGCCAGTCGTCCCCGGACTAGCGGGAGCAATGAGCAGTTCTTC	CASRPRTSGSNEQFF
-	15	TRBV18	TRBJ2-2	-	TGTGCCAGCTCATACGACAGGCCCCCGAGCCGGGAGCTGTTTTTT	CASSYDRPPSRELFF
-	15	TRBV19	TRBJ1-2	-	TGTGCCAGTAGTCTTCTTGGGGACACCAACTATGGCTACACCTTC	CASSLLGDTNYGYTF
-	13	TRBV6-5	TRBJ2-7	-	TGTGCCAGCGGGAGGCCTCCCTCCTACGAGCAGTACTTC	CASGRPPSYEQYF